The source of this T cell receptor (beta chain) is a study of T cells in narcolepsy. Findings and limits, study-wide: Same-patient CSF and blood CD4+ T cell clonotypes included HCRT-specific and TRIB2-specific autoreactive ones.

The method was immunoSEQ multiplex PCR; TCRdb's version includes in-frame clones alone and lacks a portion of them. The sample records tens of thousands of clones, roughly 85% being singletons. In regard to this clone: Its specificity is unknown.

This CDR3 region has 15 residues. From germline, CDR1 is MNHNS and CDR2 SASEGT. Between the trimmed V and J ends, which lost 1 base and 2 bases, there was a span of 10 bases. The V and J genes are TRBV6-1 and TRBJ2-3; no firm D call. The TCR sequence derives from a human donor in good health. Material: memory (CD45RA-) CD4+ T cells from blood. CDR3 residues: CASSEEGSPTDTQYF. Written as DNA, the CDR3 is TGTGCCAGCAGTGAAGAGGGCTCCCCCACAGATACGCAGTATTTT.